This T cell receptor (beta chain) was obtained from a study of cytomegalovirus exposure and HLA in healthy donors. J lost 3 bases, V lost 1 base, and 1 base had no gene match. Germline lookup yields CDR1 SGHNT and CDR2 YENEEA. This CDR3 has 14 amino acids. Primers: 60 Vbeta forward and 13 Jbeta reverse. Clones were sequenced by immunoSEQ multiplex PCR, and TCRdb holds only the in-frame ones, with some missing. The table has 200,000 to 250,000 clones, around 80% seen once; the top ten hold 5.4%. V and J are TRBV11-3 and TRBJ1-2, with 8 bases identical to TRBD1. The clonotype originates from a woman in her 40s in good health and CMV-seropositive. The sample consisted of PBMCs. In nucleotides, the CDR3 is TGTGCCAGCAGCTTAGCAGGGGGCGACTATGGCTACACCTTC. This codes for CASSLAGGDYGYTF.